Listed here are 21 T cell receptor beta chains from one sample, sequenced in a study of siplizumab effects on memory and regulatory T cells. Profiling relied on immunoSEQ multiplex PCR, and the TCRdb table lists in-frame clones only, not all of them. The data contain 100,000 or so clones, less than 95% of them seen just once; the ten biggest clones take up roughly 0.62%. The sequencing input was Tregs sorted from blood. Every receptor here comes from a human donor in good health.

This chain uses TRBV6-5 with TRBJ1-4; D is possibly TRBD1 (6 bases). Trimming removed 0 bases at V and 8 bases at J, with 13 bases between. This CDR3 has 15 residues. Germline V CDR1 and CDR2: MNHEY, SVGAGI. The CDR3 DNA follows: TGTGCCAGCAGTTACTCGAGGCAGGGGAAAGAAAAACTGTTTTTT. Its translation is CASSYSRQGKEKLFF.

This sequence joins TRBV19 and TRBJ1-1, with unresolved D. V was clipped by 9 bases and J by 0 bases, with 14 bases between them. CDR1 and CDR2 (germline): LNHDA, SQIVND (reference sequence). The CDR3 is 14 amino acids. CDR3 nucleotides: TGTGCCAGCCAAATCAGCGCTATGAACACTGAAGCTTTCTTT. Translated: CASQISAMNTEAFF.

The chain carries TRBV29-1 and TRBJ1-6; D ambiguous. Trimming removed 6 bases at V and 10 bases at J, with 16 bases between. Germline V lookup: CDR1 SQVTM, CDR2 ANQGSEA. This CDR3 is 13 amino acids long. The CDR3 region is CSVRVRERSPLHF. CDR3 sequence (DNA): TGCAGCGTCAGAGTCCGGGAAAGATCACCCCTCCACTTT.

The CDR3 is CASSKRDRKNIQYF. In nucleotides, the CDR3 is TGTGCCAGCAGCAAACGGGACAGGAAAAACATTCAGTACTTC. V usage is TRBV7-2 and J usage is TRBJ2-4; 8 bases are shared with TRBD1. Germline V lookup: CDR1 SGHTA, CDR2 FQGNSA. J gave up 4 bases and V 5 bases, and 4 bases lay outside the gene matches. The CDR3 is 14 amino acids.

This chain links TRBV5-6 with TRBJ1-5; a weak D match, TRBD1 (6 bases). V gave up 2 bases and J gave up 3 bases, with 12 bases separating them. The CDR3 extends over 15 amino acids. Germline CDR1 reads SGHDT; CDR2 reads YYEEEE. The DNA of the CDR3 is TGTGCCAGCAGCTTCTGGGGGCAGGTCAATCAGCCCCAGCATTTT. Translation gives CASSFWGQVNQPQHF.

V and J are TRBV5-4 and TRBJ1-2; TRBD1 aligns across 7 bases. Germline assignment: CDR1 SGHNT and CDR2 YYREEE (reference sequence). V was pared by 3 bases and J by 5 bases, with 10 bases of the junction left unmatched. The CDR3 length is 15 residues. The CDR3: CASSSQGGGVYGYTF. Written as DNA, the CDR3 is TGTGCCAGCAGCTCGCAGGGGGGAGGGGTATATGGCTACACCTTC.

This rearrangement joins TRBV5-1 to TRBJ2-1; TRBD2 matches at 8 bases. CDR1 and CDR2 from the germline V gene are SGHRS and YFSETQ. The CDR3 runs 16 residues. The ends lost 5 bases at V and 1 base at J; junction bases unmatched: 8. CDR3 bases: TGCGCCAGCAGACTCACTAGCGGATATTCCTACAATGAGCAGTTCTTC. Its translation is CASRLTSGYSYNEQFF.

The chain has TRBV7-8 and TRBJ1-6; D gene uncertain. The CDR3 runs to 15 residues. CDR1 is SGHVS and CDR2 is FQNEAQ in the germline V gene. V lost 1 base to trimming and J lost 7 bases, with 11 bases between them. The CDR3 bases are TGTGCCAGCAGCTTAGGGGCAGGCCCGAATTCACCCCTCCACTTT. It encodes CASSLGAGPNSPLHF.

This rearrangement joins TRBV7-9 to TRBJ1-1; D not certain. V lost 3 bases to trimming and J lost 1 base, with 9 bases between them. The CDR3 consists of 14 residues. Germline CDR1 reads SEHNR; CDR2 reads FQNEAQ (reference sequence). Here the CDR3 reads CASSFSGRNTEAFF. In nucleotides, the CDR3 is TGTGCCAGCAGCTTCTCTGGGAGGAACACTGAAGCTTTCTTT. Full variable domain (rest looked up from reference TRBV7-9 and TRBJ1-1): DTGVSQNPRHKITKRGQNVTFRCDPISEHNRLYWYRQTLGQGPEFLTYFQNEAQLEKSRLLSDRFSAERPKGSFSTLEIQRTEQGDSAMYLCASSFSGRNTEAFFGQGTRLTVV.

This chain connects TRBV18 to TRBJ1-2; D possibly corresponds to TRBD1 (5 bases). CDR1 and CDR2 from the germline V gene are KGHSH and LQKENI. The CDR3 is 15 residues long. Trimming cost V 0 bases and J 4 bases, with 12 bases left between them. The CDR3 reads CASSPPTGDSYGYTF. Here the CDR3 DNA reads TGTGCCAGCTCACCACCTACGGGGGATAGCTATGGCTACACCTTC.

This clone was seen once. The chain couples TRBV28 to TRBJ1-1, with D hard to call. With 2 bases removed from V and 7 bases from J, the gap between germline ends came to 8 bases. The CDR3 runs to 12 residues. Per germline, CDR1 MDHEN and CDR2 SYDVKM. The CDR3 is CASSLPYSEAFF. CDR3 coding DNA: TGTGCCAGCAGTTTACCCTACAGTGAAGCTTTCTTT.

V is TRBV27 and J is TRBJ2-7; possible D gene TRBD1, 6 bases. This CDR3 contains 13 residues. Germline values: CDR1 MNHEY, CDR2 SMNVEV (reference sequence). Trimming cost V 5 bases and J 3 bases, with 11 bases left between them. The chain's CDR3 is CASSGLTGYEQYF. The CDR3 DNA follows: TGTGCCAGCAGTGGACTGACAGGCTACGAGCAGTACTTC.

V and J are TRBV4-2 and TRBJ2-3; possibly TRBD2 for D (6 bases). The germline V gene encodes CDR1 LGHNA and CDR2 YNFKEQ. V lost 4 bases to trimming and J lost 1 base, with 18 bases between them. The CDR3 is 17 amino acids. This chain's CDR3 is CASSRNSREFGTDTQYF. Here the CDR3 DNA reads TGTGCCAGCAGCCGAAACAGTCGGGAGTTCGGCACAGATACGCAGTATTTT.

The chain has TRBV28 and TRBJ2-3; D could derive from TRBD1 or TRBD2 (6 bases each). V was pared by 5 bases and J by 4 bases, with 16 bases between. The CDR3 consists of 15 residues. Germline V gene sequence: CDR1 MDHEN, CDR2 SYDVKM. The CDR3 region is CASSKIGGISDTQYF. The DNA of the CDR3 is TGTGCCAGCAGTAAAATAGGGGGGATTTCAGATACGCAGTATTTT.

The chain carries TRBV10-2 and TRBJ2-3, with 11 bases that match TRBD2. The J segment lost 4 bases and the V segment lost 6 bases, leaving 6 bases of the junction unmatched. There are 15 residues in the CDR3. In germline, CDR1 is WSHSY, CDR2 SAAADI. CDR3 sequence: CASSRLAGRSDTQYF. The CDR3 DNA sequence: TGCGCCAGCAGCAGACTAGCGGGACGGTCAGATACGCAGTATTTT.

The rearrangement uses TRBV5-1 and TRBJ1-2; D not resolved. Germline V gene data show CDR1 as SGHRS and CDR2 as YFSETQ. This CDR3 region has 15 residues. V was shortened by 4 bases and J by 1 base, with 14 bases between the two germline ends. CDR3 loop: CASSPEGSGNYGYTF. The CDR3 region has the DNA TGCGCCAGCAGCCCGGAAGGTTCTGGTAACTATGGCTACACCTTC.

The CDR3 protein is CASSSSTSGSRDTQYF. The CDR3 nucleotides are TGTGCCAGCAGCTCCTCGACTAGCGGGAGTAGAGATACGCAGTATTTT. This chain uses TRBV7-3 with TRBJ2-3; 12 bases agree with TRBD2. Per the germline V gene, CDR1 is SGHTA and CDR2 is FQGTGA. CDR3 length: 16 amino acids. V lost 4 bases, J lost 5 bases, and 7 bases stayed unmatched.

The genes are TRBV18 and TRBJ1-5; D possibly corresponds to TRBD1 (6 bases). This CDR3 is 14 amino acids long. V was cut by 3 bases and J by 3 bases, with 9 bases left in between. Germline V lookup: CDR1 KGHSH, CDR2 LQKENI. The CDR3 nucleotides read TGTGCCAGCTCACCTGGGACATTCAATCAGCCCCAGCATTTT. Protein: CASSPGTFNQPQHF.

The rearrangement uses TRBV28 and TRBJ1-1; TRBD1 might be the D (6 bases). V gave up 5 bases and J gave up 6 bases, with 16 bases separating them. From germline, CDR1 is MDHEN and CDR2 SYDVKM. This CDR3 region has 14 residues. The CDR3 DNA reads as TGTGCCAGCAGTAGGCCCACAGGGTTGCCTGAAGCTTTCTTT. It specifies CASSRPTGLPEAFF.

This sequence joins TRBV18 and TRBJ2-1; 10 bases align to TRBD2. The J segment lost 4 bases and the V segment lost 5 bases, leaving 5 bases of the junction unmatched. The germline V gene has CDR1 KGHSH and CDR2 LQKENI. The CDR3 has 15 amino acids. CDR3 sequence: CASSTLAGEYNEQFF. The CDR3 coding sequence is TGTGCCAGCTCAACCCTAGCGGGAGAATACAATGAGCAGTTCTTC.

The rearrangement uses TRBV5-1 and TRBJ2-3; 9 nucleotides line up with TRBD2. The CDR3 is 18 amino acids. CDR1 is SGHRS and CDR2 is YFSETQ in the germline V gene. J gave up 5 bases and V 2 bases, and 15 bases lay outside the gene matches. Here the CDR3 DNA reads TGCGCCAGCAGCTTTGCCAGGGGCGGGAGGGCCCTTCTAGATACGCAGTATTTT. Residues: CASSFARGGRALLDTQYF.